This TCR beta chain was identified in a study of beta chain features in type 1 diabetes. Looking at the study overall: Healthy donors resembled patients in age, gender and cell yields. Study-level findings and limits: A cDNA-based sequencing approach could over-represent cells with high TCR expression. People with Type 1 diabetes carried modestly yet significantly shorter TCRB CDR3s in all four CD4+ subsets. In the patient group, naive, central memory and Treg TCRB repertoires seemed more alike than in the healthy donor group.

Every isolated RNA sample was fully reverse transcribed, so sequencing captured expressed TCRB transcripts. The protocol was immunoSEQ multiplex PCR, while the TCRdb copy is restricted to in-frame clones and leaves out a portion. Of more than 550,000 clones in the sample, over 12% were seen once. Regarding this clone: The target antigen is unknown.

Each population that was sorted was more than 95% pure. This CDR3 region has 14 residues. Germline CDR1 reads SQVTM; CDR2 reads ANQGSEA. The rearrangement joins TRBV29-1 to TRBJ2-5, with 7 bases aligning to TRBD1. The J call may be mistaken, given a closer DNA end match to TRBJ2-7. The sequence was obtained from a young man with type 1 diabetes. Input material: naive CD4+ T cells from blood. In DNA form, the CDR3 reads TGCAGCGTTGGAGGGGGCTCGGGCATCGACGAGCAGTACTTC. This encodes CSVGGGSGIDEQYF.